The entry below describes one T cell receptor (beta chain). Its matching antigen is unknown. Trimming left V 1 base short and J 7 bases short, with 13 bases between. There are 13 residues in the CDR3. CDR1 is DFQATT, CDR2 SNEGSKA, per germline (reference sequence). This sample was taken from a study of CD8 T cells in Susac syndrome. It was treatment-naive patients with stable or active relapsing-remitting disease who made up the multiple sclerosis controls. Negative magnetic isolation gave CD8+ and CD4+ cells; FACS enriched CD8+ TEMRA. RNA in amounts of roughly 0.45 to 1 ug was reverse transcribed with random hexamers. A multiplex approach, immunoSEQ multiplex PCR, amplified TCR beta CDR3 across 54 Vbeta and 13 Jbeta. TCRdb itself ran the immunoSEQ multiplex PCR reads through MiXCR, one entry per CDR3 protein. Of 150,000 to 200,000 distinct CDR3 sequences in the sample, less than 95% were seen once.

Study results and caveats: TCR sequencing and HLA analysis covered a relatively small number of individuals.

The sequence was obtained from a human donor with multiple sclerosis. The chain is built from TRBV20-1 and TRBJ2-5; D remains unclear. Sequenced input: CD4+ T cells from PBMCs. In nucleotides, the CDR3 is TGCAGTGCTAGAGTGGATAACAAAGGGACCCAGTACTTC. This sequence encodes CSARVDNKGTQYF.